Sequencing of this TCR beta chain was carried out in a study of shared clonotypes between healthy human individuals. Sequencing was performed with immunoSEQ multiplex PCR; in TCRdb, only in-frame clones are kept and a portion is missing. Among over 850,000 clones listed, more than 75% were seen once. The CDR3 contains 11 residues. Germline assignment: CDR1 GTSNPN and CDR2 SVGIG (reference sequence). V shed 3 bases and J shed 14 bases, with 13 bases lying between them. From CD4+ cells came CD45RA+ naive and CD45RA-negative memory subsets. The V and J genes are TRBV30 and TRBJ1-4, with D perhaps matching TRBD1 (5 bases). The specimen sequenced was memory CD4+ T cells from PBMCs. Subset described: CD45RA-negative fraction. The sequence was collected from a man aged 18 to 29 in good health. Some clones in this sample may be carry-over from other donors' samples. DNA for the CDR3: TGTGCCTGGAGGGGCTACGGGACCCTGTTTTTT. Protein product: CAWRGYGTLFF.